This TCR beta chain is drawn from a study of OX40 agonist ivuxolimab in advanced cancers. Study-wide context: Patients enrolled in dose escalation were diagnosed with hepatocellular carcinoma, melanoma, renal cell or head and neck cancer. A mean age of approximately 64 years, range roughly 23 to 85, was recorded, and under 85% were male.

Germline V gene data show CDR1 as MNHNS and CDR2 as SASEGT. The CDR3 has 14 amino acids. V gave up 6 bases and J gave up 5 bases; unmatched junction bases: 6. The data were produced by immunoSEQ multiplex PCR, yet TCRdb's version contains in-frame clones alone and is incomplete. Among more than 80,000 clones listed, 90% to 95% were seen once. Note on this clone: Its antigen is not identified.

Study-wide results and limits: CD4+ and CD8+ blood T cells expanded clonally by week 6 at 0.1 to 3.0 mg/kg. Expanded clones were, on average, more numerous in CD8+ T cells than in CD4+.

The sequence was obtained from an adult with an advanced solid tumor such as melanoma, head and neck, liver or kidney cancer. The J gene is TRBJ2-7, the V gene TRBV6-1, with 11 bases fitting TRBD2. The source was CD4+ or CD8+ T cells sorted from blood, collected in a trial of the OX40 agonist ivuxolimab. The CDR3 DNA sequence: TGTGCCAGCAGCCCGGGACTAGCGGTCCACGAGCAGTACTTC. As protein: CASSPGLAVHEQYF.